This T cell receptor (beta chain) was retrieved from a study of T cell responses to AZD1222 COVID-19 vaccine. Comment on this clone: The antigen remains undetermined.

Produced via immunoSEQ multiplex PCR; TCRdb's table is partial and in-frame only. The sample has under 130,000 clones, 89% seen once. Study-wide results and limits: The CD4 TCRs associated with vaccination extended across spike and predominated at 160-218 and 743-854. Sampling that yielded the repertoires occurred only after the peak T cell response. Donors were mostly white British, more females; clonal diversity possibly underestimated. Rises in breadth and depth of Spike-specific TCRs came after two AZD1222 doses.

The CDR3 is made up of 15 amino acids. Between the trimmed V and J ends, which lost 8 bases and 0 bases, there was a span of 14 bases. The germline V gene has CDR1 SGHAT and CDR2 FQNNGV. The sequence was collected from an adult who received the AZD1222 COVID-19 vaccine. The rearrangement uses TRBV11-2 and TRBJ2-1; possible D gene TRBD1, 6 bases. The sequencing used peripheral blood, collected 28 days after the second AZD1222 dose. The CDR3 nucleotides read TGTGCCAGCTACCAGGGGTTTAGCTCCTACAATGAGCAGTTCTTC. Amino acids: CASYQGFSSYNEQFF.